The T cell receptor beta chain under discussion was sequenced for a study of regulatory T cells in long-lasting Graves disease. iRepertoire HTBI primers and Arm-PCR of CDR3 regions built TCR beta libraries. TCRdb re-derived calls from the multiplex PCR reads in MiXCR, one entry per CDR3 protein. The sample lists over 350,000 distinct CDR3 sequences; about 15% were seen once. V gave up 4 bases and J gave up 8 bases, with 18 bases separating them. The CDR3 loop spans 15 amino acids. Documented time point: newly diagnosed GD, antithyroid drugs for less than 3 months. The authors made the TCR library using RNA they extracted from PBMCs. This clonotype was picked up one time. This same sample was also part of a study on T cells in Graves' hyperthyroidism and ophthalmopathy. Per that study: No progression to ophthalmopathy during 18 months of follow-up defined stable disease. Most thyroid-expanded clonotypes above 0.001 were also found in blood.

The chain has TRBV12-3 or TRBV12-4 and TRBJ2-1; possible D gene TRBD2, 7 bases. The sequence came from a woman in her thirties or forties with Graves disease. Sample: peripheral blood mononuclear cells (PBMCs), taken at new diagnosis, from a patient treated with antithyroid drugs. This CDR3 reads CASSSGGGAKDEQFF. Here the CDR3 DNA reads TGTGCCAGCAGTTCTGGTGGGGGGGCTAAGGATGAGCAGTTCTTC.